The 7 T cell receptor beta chains presented below share a single source sample, sequenced in a study of cytomegalovirus exposure and HLA in healthy donors. Amplification used 60 Vbeta primers and 13 Jbeta primers. The method was immunoSEQ multiplex PCR; TCRdb's version includes in-frame clones alone and lacks a portion of them. Among 150,000 to 200,000 clones listed, 65% to 80% were seen once. Sequenced: PBMCs. The source of these receptors is a male donor in good health and CMV-seronegative.

The V call is TRBV29-1, the J call TRBJ1-1; the D is unclear. Trimming pared 6 bases from V and 1 base from J, leaving 9 bases between. This CDR3 contains 12 residues. CDR1 and CDR2 (germline): SQVTM, ANQGSEA. CDR3 amino acids: CSVLNWNTEAFF. The CDR3 bases are TGCAGCGTACTAAATTGGAACACTGAAGCTTTCTTT. Full variable domain (outside the CDR3, taken from reference TRBV29-1 and TRBJ1-1): SAVISQKPSRDICQRGTSLTIQCQVDSQVTMMFWYRQQPGQSLTLIATANQGSEATYESGFVIDKFPISRPNLTFSTLTVSNMSPEDSSIYLCSVLNWNTEAFFGQGTRLTVV.

The chain uses TRBV19 and TRBJ1-3, with 8 bases fitting TRBD1. Per the germline V gene, CDR1 is LNHDA and CDR2 is SQIVND (reference sequence). The CDR3 length is 18 residues. Trimming at V came to 6 bases and at J to 2 bases, leaving 15 bases not matched to a gene. CDR3: CASSLADRVIYPGNTIYF. CDR3 DNA sequence: TGTGCCAGTAGCCTAGCGGACAGGGTAATTTATCCTGGAAACACCATATATTTT. The full variable domain, with the rest looked up from reference TRBV19 and TRBJ1-3, is DGGITQSPKYLFRKEGQNVTLSCEQNLNHDAMYWYRQDPGQGLRLIYYSQIVNDFQKGDIAEGYSVSREKKESFPLTVTSAQKNPTAFYLCASSLADRVIYPGNTIYFGEGSWLTVV.

The V call is TRBV28, the J call TRBJ2-3; unclear D gene. The V and J ends lost 3 bases and 2 bases respectively, with 9 bases between them. Germline CDR1 and CDR2: MDHEN and SYDVKM. The CDR3 is made up of 14 amino acids. The CDR3 region has the DNA TGTGCCAGCAGTTTCCCCCAGAACACAGATACGCAGTATTTT. Its translation is CASSFPQNTDTQYF.

The chain joins TRBV5-4 to TRBJ1-6; 7 bases are shared with TRBD1. V was pared by 3 bases and J by 7 bases, with 7 bases of the junction left unmatched. The V gene's germline CDR1 is SGHNT and CDR2 YYREEE (reference sequence). CDR3 length equals 15 residues. Here the CDR3 reads CASSSPGQLNSPLHF. The CDR3 region has the DNA TGTGCCAGCAGCTCCCCGGGACAGCTAAATTCACCCCTCCACTTT.

V is TRBV6-1 and J is TRBJ1-1; TRBD1 matches 8 bases. Germline V lookup: CDR1 MNHNS, CDR2 SASEGT. V lost 5 bases to trimming and J lost 2 bases; unmatched junction nucleotides: 7. CDR3 length equals 15 residues. The CDR3 DNA reads TGTGCCAGCAGTTTGAGACAGGGGAGAAACACTGAAGCTTTCTTT. Residues: CASSLRQGRNTEAFF.

This sequence joins TRBV28 and TRBJ2-5, with D possibly matching TRBD1 (6 bases). The CDR3 spans 14 residues. Deletions cut 1 base from V and 3 bases from J, with 9 bases between. From germline, CDR1 is MDHEN and CDR2 SYDVKM. The CDR3 sequence is CASSLSAGEETQYF. In DNA, the CDR3 is TGTGCCAGCAGTTTATCGGCAGGGGAAGAGACCCAGTACTTC.

V is TRBV18 and J is TRBJ2-7, with 7 bases lining up with TRBD1. This CDR3 has 15 amino acids. V was clipped by 2 bases and J by 5 bases; unmatched bases: 9. The germline CDR1 and CDR2 sequences are KGHSH and LQKENI. In nucleotides, the CDR3 is TGTGCCAGCTCACCATCTTTGGTAGGGGGCGACGAGCAGTACTTC. This sequence encodes CASSPSLVGGDEQYF.